Listed below are T cell receptor beta chains from one sample, sequenced in a study of shared clonotypes between healthy human individuals. Clones were read by immunoSEQ multiplex PCR, and TCRdb kept only the in-frame ones, dropping some. The top ten hold approximately 0.38% of the sample, which has 1.4 million or so clones, about 98.5% seen once. The material sequenced was naive CD4+ T cells sorted from blood. Receptors were obtained from a man aged 25-45 years in good health. CDR3s include the opening cysteine and the closing phenylalanine or tryptophan. A D gene is named only where the DNA matches it firmly. Size is omitted from some rows. Given values are once, few, many or a class for expanded clones.

.	.	14	TRBV11-3	TRBJ2-3	TGTGCCAGCAGCAAGGGACCCCTCACAGATACGCAGTATTTT	CASSKGPLTDTQYF
.	.	15	TRBV10-2	TRBJ1-5	TGCGCCAGCAGTGAGTCGTTATTCAGCAATCAGCCCCAGCATTTT	CASSESLFSNQPQHF
.	once	15	TRBV6-5	TRBJ2-7	TGTGCCAGCAGCCGCTTGCGTGGGATGGCCTACGAGCAGTACTTC	CASSRLRGMAYEQYF
.	.	14	TRBV5-1	TRBJ2-3	TGCGCCAGCAGCCAGGACAGTTCGCCGGGTACGCAGTATTTT	CASSQDSSPGTQYF
TRBD2	once	14	TRBV7-3	TRBJ2-1	TGTGCCAGCAGCTGGGGACTAGCGGAGAATGAGCAGTTCTTC	CASSWGLAENEQFF
.	.	16	TRBV5-1	TRBJ1-3	TGCGCCAGCAGCTTGGTTCCACCTTACTCTGGAAACACCATATATTTT	CASSLVPPYSGNTIYF
.	.	15	TRBV5-1	TRBJ2-1	TGCGCCAGCAGCATTCCCGGGATCAAGGGGAATGAGCAGTTCTTC	CASSIPGIKGNEQFF
.	.	16	TRBV10-2	TRBJ2-7	TGCGCCAGCAGTGGACCTAGGGTAGGGGCATCACGCGAGCAGTACTTC	CASSGPRVGASREQYF
TRBD2	.	17	TRBV4-2	TRBJ2-5	TGTGCCAGCAGCCAACTCACTAGCGGGAGCAGGGAAGAGACCCAGTACTTC	CASSQLTSGSREETQYF
.	.	15	TRBV29-1	TRBJ2-3	TGCAGCACTGGGGGGATTAGTCTTCGCACAGATACGCAGTATTTT	CSTGGISLRTDTQYF
TRBD2	.	15	TRBV5-1	TRBJ2-7	TGCGCCAGCAGCTTGGATGTTAGCGGGATGTACGAGCAGTACTTC	CASSLDVSGMYEQYF
TRBD2	.	15	TRBV5-4	TRBJ2-1	TGTGCCAGCAGCGCTGGGGTAGCGGGCAACAATGAGCAGTTCTTC	CASSAGVAGNNEQFF
.	.	14	TRBV19	TRBJ2-7	TGTGCCAGTAGTATACGAGCAGGGGTCTACGAGCAGTACTTC	CASSIRAGVYEQYF
TRBD1	.	14	TRBV7-9	TRBJ2-1	TGTGCCAGCAGCATCGGGACAGGGGTCAATGAGCAGTTCTTC	CASSIGTGVNEQFF